The T cell receptor beta chain under discussion was sequenced for a study of Graves' ophthalmopathy and Graves' hyperthyroidism. In the study overall: If no ophthalmopathy appeared within 18 months of follow-up, hyperthyroidism was termed stable.

Amplification from RNA transcripts yielded the TCR beta CDR3 regions. RT-PCR was first run with HTBI primers, then multiplex PCR in a second round. MiXCR, run by TCRdb on the multiplex PCR reads, gives a single entry per CDR3 protein. The sample lists roughly 600,000 distinct CDR3 sequences; under 40% were seen once. There are 12 residues in the CDR3. V was clipped by 7 bases and J by 7 bases, with 10 bases between them. At least ten counts were recorded for this clonotype. Aged 18 to 65, hyperthyroidism patients had been newly diagnosed, with under 2 months' duration. This chain connects TRBV12-3 or TRBV12-4 to TRBJ2-2, with a possible D match to TRBD2 (5 bases). Material: peripheral blood or thyroid tissue (not recorded which). This clonotype was sampled from an adult man with Graves' hyperthyroidism. CDR3 residues: CASTLSDGELFF. The CDR3 nucleotides read TGTGCCAGCACCCTTAGCGACGGGGAGCTGTTTTTT.